The subject of this entry is one T cell receptor beta chain. The data are from a study of blood T cell repertoires in COVID-19. Study background: Sites in the United States, Italy and Spain provided acute and convalescent COVID-19 samples.

Original processing methods: For nucleated cells, counts were estimated from reference gene primer amplification. Sequencing used immunoSEQ multiplex PCR; TCRdb keeps in-frame clones, though not all of them. The D gene and trimming were derived from the DNA, and the V and J assignments and clone size from that table. Of about 100,000 clones listed, approximately 90% were seen once; the top ten hold about 1%. Germline loops: CDR1 LNHDA, CDR2 SQIVND (reference sequence). The CDR3 spans 14 residues. Trimming pared 10 bases from V and 6 bases from J, leaving 19 bases between. This TCR came from a man aged 60 to 69 with acute or convalescent COVID-19. The rearrangement links TRBV19 to TRBJ1-5, with D possibly matching TRBD1 (6 bases). Material: peripheral blood. CDR3 nucleotide sequence: TGTGCCACTTTGGGGCAGGGGATAGGTCAGCCCCAGCATTTT. This translates into CATLGQGIGQPQHF.